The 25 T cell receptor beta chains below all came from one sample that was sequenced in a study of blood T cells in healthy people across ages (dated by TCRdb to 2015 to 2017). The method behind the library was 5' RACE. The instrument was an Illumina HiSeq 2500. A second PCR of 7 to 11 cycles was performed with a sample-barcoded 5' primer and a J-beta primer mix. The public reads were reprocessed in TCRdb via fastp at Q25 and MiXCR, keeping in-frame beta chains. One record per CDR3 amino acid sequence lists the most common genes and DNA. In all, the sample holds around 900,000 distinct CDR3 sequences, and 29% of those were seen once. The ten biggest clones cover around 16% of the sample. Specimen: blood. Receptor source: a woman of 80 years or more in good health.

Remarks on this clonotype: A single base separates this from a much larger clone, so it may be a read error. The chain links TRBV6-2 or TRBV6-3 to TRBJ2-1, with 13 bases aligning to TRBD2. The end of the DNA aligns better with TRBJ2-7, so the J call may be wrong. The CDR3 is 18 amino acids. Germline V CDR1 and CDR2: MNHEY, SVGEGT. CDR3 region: CASSDGTSGASSYNEQYF. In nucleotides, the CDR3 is TGTGCCAGCAGCGACGGGACTAGCGGGGCCAGCTCCTACAATGAGCAGTACTTC.

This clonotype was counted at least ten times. The CDR3 here is CASGNGYTF. DNA for the CDR3: TGTGCTTCAGGGAATGGCTACACCTTC. This chain links TRBV7-2 with TRBJ1-2, with D perhaps matching TRBD1 (5 bases). This CDR3 comprises 9 residues. In germline, CDR1 is SGHTA, CDR2 FQGNSA.

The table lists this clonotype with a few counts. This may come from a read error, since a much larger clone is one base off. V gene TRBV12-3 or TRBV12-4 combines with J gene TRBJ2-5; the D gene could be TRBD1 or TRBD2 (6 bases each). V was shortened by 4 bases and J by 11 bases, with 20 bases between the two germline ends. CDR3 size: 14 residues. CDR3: CASSWRDTSEEQYF. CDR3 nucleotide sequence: TGTGCCAGCAGTTGGAGGGACACCTCCGAGGAGCAGTACTTC.

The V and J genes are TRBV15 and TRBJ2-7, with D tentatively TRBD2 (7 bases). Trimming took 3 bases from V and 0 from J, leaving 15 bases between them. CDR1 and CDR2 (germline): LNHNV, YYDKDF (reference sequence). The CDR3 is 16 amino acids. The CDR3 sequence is CATSRGGLKTSYEQYF. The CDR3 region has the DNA TGTGCCACCAGCAGGGGGGGGCTGAAGACCTCCTACGAGCAGTACTTC.

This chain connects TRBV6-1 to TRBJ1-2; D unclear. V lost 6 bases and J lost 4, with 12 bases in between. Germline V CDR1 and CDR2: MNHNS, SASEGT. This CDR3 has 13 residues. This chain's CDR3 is CASSVDTTYGYTF. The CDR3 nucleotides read TGTGCCAGCAGCGTTGACACGACCTATGGCTACACCTTC.

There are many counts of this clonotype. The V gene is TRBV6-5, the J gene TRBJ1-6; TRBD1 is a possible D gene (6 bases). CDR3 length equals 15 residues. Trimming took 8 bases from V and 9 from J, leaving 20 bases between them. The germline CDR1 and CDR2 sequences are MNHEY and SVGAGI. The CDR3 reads CASAPPGTFGSPLHF. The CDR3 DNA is TGTGCCAGCGCCCCCCCCGGGACATTCGGTTCACCCCTCCACTTT.

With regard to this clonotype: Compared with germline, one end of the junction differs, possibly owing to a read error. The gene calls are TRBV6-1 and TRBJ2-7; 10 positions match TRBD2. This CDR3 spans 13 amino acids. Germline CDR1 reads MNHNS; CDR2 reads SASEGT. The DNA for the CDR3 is TGTGCCAGCAGACCTAGCGGGGGTAATGAGCAGCACTTC. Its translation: CASRPSGGNEQHF.

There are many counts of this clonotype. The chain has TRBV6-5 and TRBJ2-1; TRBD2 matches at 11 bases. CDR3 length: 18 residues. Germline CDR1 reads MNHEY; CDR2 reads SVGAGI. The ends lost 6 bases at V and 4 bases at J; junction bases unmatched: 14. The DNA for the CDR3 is TGTGCCAGCAGCGGGACAGGTGATACTAGCGGGAGTTACAATGAGCAGTTCTTC. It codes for CASSGTGDTSGSYNEQFF.

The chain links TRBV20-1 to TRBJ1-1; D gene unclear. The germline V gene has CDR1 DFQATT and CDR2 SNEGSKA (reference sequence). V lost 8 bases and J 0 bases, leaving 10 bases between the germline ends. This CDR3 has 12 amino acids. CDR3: CSTKAVNTEAFF. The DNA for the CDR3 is TGCAGTACAAAAGCGGTGAACACTGAAGCTTTCTTT.

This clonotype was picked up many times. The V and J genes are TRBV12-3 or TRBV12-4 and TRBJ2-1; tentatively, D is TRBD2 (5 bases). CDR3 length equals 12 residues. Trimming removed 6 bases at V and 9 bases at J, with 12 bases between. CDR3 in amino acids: CASRSSGSEQFF. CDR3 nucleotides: TGTGCCAGCAGGTCTTCGGGGTCTGAGCAGTTCTTC.

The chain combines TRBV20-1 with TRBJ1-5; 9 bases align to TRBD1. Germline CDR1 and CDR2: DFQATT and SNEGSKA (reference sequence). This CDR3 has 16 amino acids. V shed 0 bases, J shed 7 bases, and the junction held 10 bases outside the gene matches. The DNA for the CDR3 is TGCAGTGCTAGAGAGCCGGGACAGGGTATCAAGCAGCCCCAGCATTTT. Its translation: CSAREPGQGIKQPQHF.

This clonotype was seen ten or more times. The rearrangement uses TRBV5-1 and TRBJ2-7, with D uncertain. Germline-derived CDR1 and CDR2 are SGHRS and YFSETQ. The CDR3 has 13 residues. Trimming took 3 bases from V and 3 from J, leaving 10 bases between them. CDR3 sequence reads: CASSCHRDYEQYF. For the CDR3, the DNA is TGCGCCAGCAGCTGTCATAGGGACTACGAGCAGTACTTC.

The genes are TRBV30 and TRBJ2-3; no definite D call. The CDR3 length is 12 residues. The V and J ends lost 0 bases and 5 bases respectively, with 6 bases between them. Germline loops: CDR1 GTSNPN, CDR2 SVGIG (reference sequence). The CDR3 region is CAWSVHGDTQYF. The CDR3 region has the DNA TGTGCCTGGAGTGTACACGGAGATACGCAGTATTTT.

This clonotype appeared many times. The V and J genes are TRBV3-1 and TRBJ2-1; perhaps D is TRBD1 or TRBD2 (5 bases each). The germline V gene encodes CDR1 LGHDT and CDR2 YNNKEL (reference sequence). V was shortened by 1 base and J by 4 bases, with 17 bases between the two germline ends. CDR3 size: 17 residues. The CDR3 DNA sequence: TGTGCCAGCAGCCAAGCCGGGACCCCGCCGGGATACAATGAGCAGTTCTTC. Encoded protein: CASSQAGTPPGYNEQFF.

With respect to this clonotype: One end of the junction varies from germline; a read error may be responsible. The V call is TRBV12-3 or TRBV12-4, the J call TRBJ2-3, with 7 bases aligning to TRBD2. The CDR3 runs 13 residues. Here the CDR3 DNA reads TGTGCCAGCAGTCGAGGGAGGGCAGATGCGCAGTATTTT. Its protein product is CASSRGRADAQYF.

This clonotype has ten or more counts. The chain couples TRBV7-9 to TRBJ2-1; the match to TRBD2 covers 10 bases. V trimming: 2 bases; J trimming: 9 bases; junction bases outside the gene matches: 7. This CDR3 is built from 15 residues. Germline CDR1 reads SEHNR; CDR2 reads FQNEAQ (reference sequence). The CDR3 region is CASSLIAGGLSEQFF. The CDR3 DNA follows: TGTGCCAGCAGCTTAATAGCGGGGGGCTTATCTGAGCAGTTCTTC.

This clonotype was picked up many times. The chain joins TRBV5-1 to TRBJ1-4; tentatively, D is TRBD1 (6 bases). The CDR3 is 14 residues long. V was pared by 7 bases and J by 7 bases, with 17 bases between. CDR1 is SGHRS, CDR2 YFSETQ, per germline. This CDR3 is CASSGGQRGEKLFF. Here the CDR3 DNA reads TGCGCCAGCTCGGGAGGACAGCGTGGTGAAAAACTGTTTTTT.

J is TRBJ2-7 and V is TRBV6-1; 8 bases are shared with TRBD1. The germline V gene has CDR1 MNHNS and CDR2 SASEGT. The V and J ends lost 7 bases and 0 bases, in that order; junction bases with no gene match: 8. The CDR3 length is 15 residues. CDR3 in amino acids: CASNSDRAISYEQYF. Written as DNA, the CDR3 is TGTGCCAGCAACTCGGACAGGGCAATCTCCTACGAGCAGTACTTC.

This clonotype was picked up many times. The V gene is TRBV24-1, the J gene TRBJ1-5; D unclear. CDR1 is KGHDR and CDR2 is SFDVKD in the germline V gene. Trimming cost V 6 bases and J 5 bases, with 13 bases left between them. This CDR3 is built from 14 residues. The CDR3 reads CATSPPWVDQPQHF. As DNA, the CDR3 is TGTGCCACCAGTCCTCCATGGGTTGATCAGCCCCAGCATTTT.

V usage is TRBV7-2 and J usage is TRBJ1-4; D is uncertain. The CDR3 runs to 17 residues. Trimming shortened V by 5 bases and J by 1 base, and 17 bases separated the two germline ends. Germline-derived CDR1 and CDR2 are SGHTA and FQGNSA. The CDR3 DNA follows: TGTGCCAGCAGCCCAGTCGGTACATTCGGAACTAATGAAAAACTGTTTTTT. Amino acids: CASSPVGTFGTNEKLFF.

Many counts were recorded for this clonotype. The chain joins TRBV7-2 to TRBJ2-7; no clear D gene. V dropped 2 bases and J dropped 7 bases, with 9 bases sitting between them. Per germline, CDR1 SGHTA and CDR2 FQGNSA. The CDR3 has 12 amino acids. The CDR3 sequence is CASSLLGKEQYF. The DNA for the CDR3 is TGTGCCAGCAGCTTATTAGGGAAGGAGCAGTACTTC.

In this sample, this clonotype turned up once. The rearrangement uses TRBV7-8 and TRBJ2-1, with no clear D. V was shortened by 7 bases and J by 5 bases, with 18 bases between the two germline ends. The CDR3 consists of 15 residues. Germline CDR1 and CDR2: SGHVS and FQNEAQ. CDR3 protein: CASILSGQVNNEQFF. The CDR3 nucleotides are TGTGCCAGCATCCTGTCGGGCCAGGTTAACAATGAGCAGTTCTTC.

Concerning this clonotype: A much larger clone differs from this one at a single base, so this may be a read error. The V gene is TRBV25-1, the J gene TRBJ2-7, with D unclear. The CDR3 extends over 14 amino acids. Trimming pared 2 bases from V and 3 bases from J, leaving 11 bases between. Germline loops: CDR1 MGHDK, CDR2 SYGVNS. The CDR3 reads CASSENGISYEQYF. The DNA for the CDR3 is TGTGCCAGCAGTGAAAACGGCATCAGCTACGAGCAGTACTTC.

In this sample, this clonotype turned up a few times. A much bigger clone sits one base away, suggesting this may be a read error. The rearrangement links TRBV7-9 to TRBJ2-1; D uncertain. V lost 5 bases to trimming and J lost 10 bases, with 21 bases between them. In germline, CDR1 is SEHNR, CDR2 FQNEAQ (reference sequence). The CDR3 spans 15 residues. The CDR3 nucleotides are TGTGCCAGCAGCCCTGACGGAACTACCATCTACGAGCAGTTCTTC. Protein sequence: CASSPDGTTIYEQFF.

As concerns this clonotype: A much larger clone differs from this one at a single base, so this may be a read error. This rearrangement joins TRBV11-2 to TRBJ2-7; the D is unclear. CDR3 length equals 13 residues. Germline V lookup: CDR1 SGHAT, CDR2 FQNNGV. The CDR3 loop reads CAGSPRAAYEQYF. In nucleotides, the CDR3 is TGTGCCGGCAGCCCCCGGGCTGCCTACGAGCAGTACTTC.